This passage covers 6 T cell receptor beta chains from one sample sequenced in a study of T-cell memory formation after mild COVID-19. TCRdb analysed the 5' RACE reads with MiXCR anew, one entry per CDR3 protein. Among roughly 160,000 distinct CDR3 sequences listed, 10% to 15% were seen once. Sequencing was done on a sample of PBMCs or a T cell subset sorted from them (not recorded which). Receptor source: a man aged 18 to 29 who had mild COVID-19 (a few samples of this study predate the infection). Cell type and time point are not known.

This chain links TRBV7-9 with TRBJ1-1; D unclear. Germline-derived CDR1 and CDR2 are SEHNR and FQNEAQ (reference sequence). V lost 5 bases and J lost 9, with 13 bases in between. The CDR3 has 12 amino acids. This CDR3 reads CASSPRAGQAFF. DNA of the CDR3: TGTGCCAGCAGCCCCCGTGCAGGACAAGCTTTCTTT.

The CDR3: CASSYGPNTEAFF. The CDR3 DNA follows: TGTGCCAGCAGTTACGGACCGAACACTGAAGCTTTCTTT. This rearrangement joins TRBV6-5 to TRBJ1-1; D unresolved. Germline CDR1 is MNHEY and CDR2 is SVGAGI. Trimming took 2 bases from V and 1 from J, leaving 5 bases between them. The CDR3 is 13 residues long.

This clonotype appeared a few times. The rearrangement uses TRBV27 and TRBJ2-3; D uncertain. Germline V CDR1 and CDR2: MNHEY, SMNVEV (reference sequence). The CDR3 is 15 amino acids. The V end was cut by 4 bases, the J end by 3 bases, with 14 bases between. The CDR3 bases are TGTGCCAGCAGTTCCGCCCCTTCTGGAACAGATACGCAGTATTTT. Translated, it gives CASSSAPSGTDTQYF.

The J gene is TRBJ2-6, the V gene TRBV3-1; D not certain. V was cut by 0 bases and J by 0 bases, with 0 bases left in between. The CDR3 consists of 14 residues. In germline, CDR1 is LGHDT, CDR2 YNNKEL (reference sequence). CDR3 DNA sequence: TGTGCCAGCAGCCAAGACTCTGGGGCCAACGTCCTGACTTTC. It encodes CASSQDSGANVLTF.

This clonotype has at least ten counts. The chain links TRBV18 to TRBJ1-6; D is unclear. Trimming shortened V by 6 bases and J by 7 bases, and 19 bases separated the two germline ends. The CDR3 runs 16 residues. The germline V gene encodes CDR1 KGHSH and CDR2 LQKENI. CDR3 DNA: TGTGCCAGCTCTGTCAGGATGGAGGCTTGGAATTCACCCCTCCACTTT. It encodes CASSVRMEAWNSPLHF. Complete variable domain (other parts from reference TRBV18 and TRBJ1-6): NAGVMQNPRHLVRRRGQEARLRCSPMKGHSHVYWYRQLPEEGLKFMVYLQKENIIDESGMPKERFSAEFPKEGPSILRIQQVVRGDSAAYFCASSVRMEAWNSPLHFGNGTRLTVT.

The V and J genes are TRBV14 and TRBJ2-3; a weak D match, TRBD2 (5 bases). Trimming stripped 6 bases from V and 1 base from J, with 8 bases between. CDR3 length equals 13 residues. Germline V gene data show CDR1 as SGHDN and CDR2 as FVKESK. The chain's CDR3 is CASSMRGTDTQYF. CDR3 in DNA: TGTGCCAGCAGTATGAGGGGCACAGATACGCAGTATTTT.